Given below is one T cell receptor (beta chain) in context. Its antigen is undetermined. An end of the junction differs from the germline gene, which may be a read error. Amplification used 60 Vbeta primers and 13 Jbeta primers. Clones were read by immunoSEQ multiplex PCR, and TCRdb kept only the in-frame ones, dropping some. The table has about 130,000 clones, 77% seen once. This record comes from a study of cytomegalovirus exposure and HLA in healthy donors. Broader study findings: Overall, around 160 TCR beta chains were annotated as cytomegalovirus-associated. Later on, an analysis showed TCR association rates differing by HLA locus, with DRB1 the most and HLA-C the fewest. Reported results showed that the classifier diagnosed cytomegalovirus status with high specificity and sensitivity. Sequencing likely generated an artifact that appeared as a cluster of highly shared sequence variants.

The receptor comes from a male donor in good health and CMV-seropositive. The sample comprised PBMCs.

The CDR3 region is CSSRGGTGNSPLHF. The CDR3 DNA reads as TGTTCCAGCAGGGGGGGGACAGGAAATTCACCCCTCCACTTT. V usage is TRBV7-9 and J usage is TRBJ1-6; the match to TRBD1 covers 8 bases. The CDR3 extends over 14 amino acids. The germline V gene has CDR1 SEHNR and CDR2 FQNEAQ (reference sequence).